One and the same sample provided the 28 T cell receptor beta chains below, sequenced in a study of technical replicates of blood from several donors. Only in-frame clones appear in the TCRdb table, and some are missing; sequencing was by immunoSEQ multiplex PCR. Of tens of thousands of clones listed, 90% to 95% are singletons. Sequencing was carried out using T cells isolated from PBMCs. The receptor set was obtained from a human donor in good health.

The chain couples TRBV11-3 to TRBJ1-3; D call uncertain. The length of the CDR3 is 12 residues. V lost 5 bases and J 3 bases, leaving 5 bases between the germline ends. Germline lookup yields CDR1 SGHNT and CDR2 YENEEA. For the CDR3, the DNA is TGTGCCAGCAGCCCCATTGGAAACACCATATATTTT. Translation gives CASSPIGNTIYF. The entire variable domain, with the rest obtained from reference TRBV11-3 and TRBJ1-3, is as follows: EAGVVQSPRYKIIEKKQPVAFWCNPISGHNTLYWYLQNLGQGPELLIRYENEEAVDDSQLPKDRFSAERLKGVDSTLKIQPAELGDSAVYLCASSPIGNTIYFGEGSWLTVV.

This clone was seen once. The J gene is TRBJ1-5, the V gene TRBV27, with D possibly matching TRBD1 (5 bases). The CDR3 has 16 residues. Trimming took off 0 bases at V and 1 base at J, with 10 bases between the two ends. Germline-derived CDR1 and CDR2 are MNHEY and SMNVEV (reference sequence). CDR3: CASSLSLRGSNQPQHF. In nucleotides, the CDR3 is TGTGCCAGCAGTTTATCCTTACGGGGGAGCAATCAGCCCCAGCATTTT.

This clone was counted only a few times. The CDR3 bases are TGTGCCAGTAGTATAGATCACTCGGCAGGGTTGTCCACTGAAGCTTTCTTT. This sequence encodes CASSIDHSAGLSTEAFF. The gene calls are TRBV19 and TRBJ1-1; D might be TRBD1 (5 bases). Looked up from germline, CDR1 is LNHDA and CDR2 is SQIVND (reference sequence). V gave up 0 bases and J gave up 4 bases, with 18 bases separating them. This CDR3 contains 17 residues.

CDR3 in amino acids: CASSSNRENEKLFF. For the CDR3, the DNA is TGTGCCAGTAGTAGTAACAGGGAAAATGAAAAACTGTTTTTT. This chain links TRBV19 with TRBJ1-4; possible D gene TRBD1, 6 bases. The CDR3 spans 14 residues. The germline V gene encodes CDR1 LNHDA and CDR2 SQIVND (reference sequence). Trimming took off 4 bases at V and 5 bases at J, with 11 bases between the two ends.

The rearrangement uses TRBV6-1 and TRBJ2-3; TRBD2 agrees at 10 bases. The germline gives CDR1 MNHNS, CDR2 SASEGT. The CDR3 spans 16 residues. The V segment lost 7 bases and the J segment 4 bases; nucleotides outside the gene matches: 11. This CDR3 is CASTEASGSGADTQYF. DNA for the CDR3: TGTGCCAGCACTGAGGCTAGCGGGAGCGGGGCAGATACGCAGTATTTT.

The J gene is TRBJ2-1, the V gene TRBV19, with TRBD2 matching 8 bases. This CDR3 spans 18 amino acids. V dropped 5 bases and J dropped 4; count of bases not matched to a gene: 16. The germline gives CDR1 LNHDA, CDR2 SQIVND (reference sequence). The DNA of the CDR3 is TGTGCCAGTAGTGGTGTCGGGAGGGCCATCGACCCTTACAATGAGCAGTTCTTC. Translating it yields CASSGVGRAIDPYNEQFF.

This clone was picked up one time. The chain employs TRBV7-9 and TRBJ2-1; the match to TRBD2 covers 10 bases. Germline lookup yields CDR1 SEHNR and CDR2 FQNEAQ (reference sequence). The CDR3 has 15 amino acids. V lost 1 base and J lost 8; bases outside the gene matches: 5. The CDR3: CASSLGSSGSYEQFF. The CDR3 nucleotides are TGTGCCAGCAGCTTAGGGTCTAGCGGGAGTTATGAGCAGTTCTTC.

This clone appeared once. The V call is TRBV10-2, the J call TRBJ1-2; possibly TRBD1 for D (6 bases). There are 16 residues in the CDR3. Germline values: CDR1 WSHSY, CDR2 SAAADI. V was trimmed by 2 bases and J by 6 bases, leaving 19 bases between them. This CDR3 is CASSEIGGRGVDGYTF. The CDR3 region has the DNA TGCGCCAGCAGTGAGATTGGGGGCAGGGGAGTTGATGGCTACACCTTC.

The chain uses TRBV7-8 and TRBJ2-7; no firm D call. The CDR3 spans 15 residues. The V gene lost 4 bases and the J gene lost 3 bases, with 16 bases spanning the gap. Germline V gene data show CDR1 as SGHVS and CDR2 as FQNEAQ. The CDR3 bases are TGTGCCAGCAGCTGGAAAGTACGCGGAAACTACGAGCAGTACTTC. Translation: CASSWKVRGNYEQYF.

The chain recombines TRBV6-1 with TRBJ1-1; D call uncertain. Germline values: CDR1 MNHNS, CDR2 SASEGT. The V end lost 5 bases, the J end lost 7 bases, and 11 bases lay between the germline ends. The CDR3 is 12 amino acids. In DNA form, the CDR3 reads TGTGCCAGCAGTTCTTGGGGAGGTGAAGCTTTCTTT. As protein: CASSSWGGEAFF.

The chain recombines TRBV29-1 with TRBJ1-2; D may be TRBD1 (5 bases). Germline V gene lookup returns CDR1 SQVTM and CDR2 ANQGSEA. This CDR3 region has 12 residues. Trimming took off 4 bases at V and 4 bases at J, with 10 bases between the two ends. In nucleotides, the CDR3 is TGCAGCGTTGGGGGGGGATTCTATGGCTACACCTTC. It is translated as CSVGGGFYGYTF.

CDR3: CASRPDRGPGYTF. CDR3 DNA: TGTGCCAGTAGGCCAGACAGGGGGCCTGGCTACACCTTC. The chain is built from TRBV19 and TRBJ1-2; TRBD1 matches 10 bases. The V gene's germline CDR1 is LNHDA and CDR2 SQIVND (reference sequence). The CDR3 runs to 13 residues. V gave up 6 bases and J gave up 7 bases; unmatched junction bases: 5.

The chain uses TRBV28 and TRBJ1-1; 7 bases map to TRBD1. J lost 4 bases, V lost 5 bases, and 10 bases had no gene match. The length of the CDR3 is 15 residues. Germline V gives CDR1 MDHEN, CDR2 SYDVKM. Here the CDR3 reads CASSTPSYRGTEAFF. In nucleotides, the CDR3 is TGTGCCAGCAGTACCCCAAGTTACAGGGGCACTGAAGCTTTCTTT.

The chain combines TRBV6-1 with TRBJ2-7, with D perhaps matching TRBD1 (5 bases). Trimming removed 7 bases from V and 3 bases from J, with 16 bases in between. Germline CDR1 and CDR2: MNHNS and SASEGT. This CDR3 region has 14 residues. CDR3 loop: CASINDRTFYEQYF. Written as DNA, the CDR3 is TGTGCCAGCATCAACGACAGAACCTTCTACGAGCAGTACTTC.

V gene TRBV4-3 combines with J gene TRBJ2-1, with 9 bases that match TRBD1. V lost 6 bases and J lost 6; bases outside the gene matches: 6. Germline V gene lookup returns CDR1 LGHNA and CDR2 YSLEER. The CDR3 loop spans 14 amino acids. The CDR3 DNA follows: TGCGCCAGCAGTCTACAGGGGGCGAGCAATGAGCAGTTCTTC. This encodes CASSLQGASNEQFF.

The J gene is TRBJ1-1, the V gene TRBV10-2; TRBD1 is a possible D gene (6 bases). Trimming cost V 7 bases and J 6 bases, with 21 bases left between them. The CDR3 runs to 15 residues. Looked up from germline, CDR1 is WSHSY and CDR2 is SAAADI. As DNA, the CDR3 is TGCGCCAGCACCCTCAGGTGGGGGCGTGAAGCTGAAGCTTTCTTT. Protein product: CASTLRWGREAEAFF.

The V and J genes are TRBV4-1 and TRBJ1-2; D might be TRBD1 (6 bases). Germline CDR1 is MGHRA and CDR2 is YSYEKL. The CDR3 sequence is 17 residues long. V lost 3 bases and J lost 4, with 21 bases in between. The CDR3: CASSQDPSGRGFYGYTF. CDR3 bases: TGCGCCAGCAGCCAGGACCCCTCGGGCAGGGGATTCTATGGCTACACCTTC.

This chain links TRBV11-2 with TRBJ1-4; the match to TRBD1 covers 8 bases. The ends lost 6 bases at V and 2 bases at J; junction bases unmatched: 11. In germline, CDR1 is SGHAT, CDR2 FQNNGV. The CDR3 consists of 17 residues. The CDR3 region is CASRGRGLGMTNEKLFF. The CDR3 nucleotides are TGTGCCAGCAGAGGCAGGGGGCTCGGTATGACTAATGAAAAACTGTTTTTT.

This clone was counted once. V gene TRBV5-1 combines with J gene TRBJ1-1; TRBD1 matches at 9 bases. The CDR3 loop spans 15 amino acids. Trimming cost V 2 bases and J 8 bases; bases outside gene matches: 10. CDR1 is SGHRS, CDR2 YFSETQ, per germline. CDR3 in amino acids: CASSFEGQGRSEAFF. Here the CDR3 DNA reads TGCGCCAGCAGCTTTGAGGGACAGGGTCGTTCCGAAGCTTTCTTT.

V gene TRBV19 combines with J gene TRBJ2-3; D gene ambiguous. This CDR3 is 13 amino acids long. Trimming took off 6 bases at V and 0 bases at J, with 7 bases between the two ends. The germline gives CDR1 LNHDA, CDR2 SQIVND (reference sequence). This CDR3 reads CASRPASTDTQYF. The CDR3 coding sequence is TGTGCCAGTAGGCCCGCGAGCACAGATACGCAGTATTTT. Looking up the rest from reference TRBV19 and TRBJ2-3 gives the full variable domain: DGGITQSPKYLFRKEGQNVTLSCEQNLNHDAMYWYRQDPGQGLRLIYYSQIVNDFQKGDIAEGYSVSREKKESFPLTVTSAQKNPTAFYLCASRPASTDTQYFGPGTRLTVL.

The V call is TRBV30, the J call TRBJ2-7, with D possibly being TRBD1 (5 bases). Germline CDR1 and CDR2: GTSNPN and SVGIG (reference sequence). With 7 bases removed from V and 3 bases from J, the gap between germline ends came to 10 bases. The CDR3 contains 11 residues. The CDR3 protein is CASGQGYEQYF. DNA of the CDR3: TGTGCCTCCGGGCAGGGCTACGAGCAGTACTTC.

The J gene is TRBJ1-2, the V gene TRBV5-1; no clear D. The CDR3 contains 13 residues. Germline V CDR1 and CDR2: SGHRS, YFSETQ. Between the trimmed V and J ends, which lost 1 base and 8 bases, there was a span of 12 bases. The CDR3: CASSLNRIEGYTF. For the CDR3, the DNA is TGCGCCAGCAGCTTGAATAGAATTGAGGGCTACACCTTC.

This rearrangement joins TRBV7-8 to TRBJ2-1; 12 nucleotides match TRBD1. Germline CDR1 is SGHVS and CDR2 is FQNEAQ. Trimming took 2 bases from V and 7 from J; bases not matched to a gene: 9. The CDR3 has 17 residues. CDR3 nucleotides: TGTGCCAGCAGCTTACGATTGTGGGACAGGGGGCGGAATGAGCAGTTCTTC. This translates into CASSLRLWDRGRNEQFF.

The chain uses TRBV4-2 and TRBJ1-5; D is uncertain. This CDR3 is built from 16 residues. V was pared by 4 bases and J by 0 bases, with 13 bases between. Germline CDR1 LGHNA, CDR2 YNFKEQ. CDR3 residues: CASSPAGLYSNQPQHF. DNA for the CDR3: TGTGCCAGCAGCCCTGCCGGTCTCTATAGCAATCAGCCCCAGCATTTT.

The chain couples TRBV5-1 to TRBJ2-7, with TRBD2 as a possible D gene (5 bases). Trimming removed 7 bases from V and 3 bases from J, with 20 bases in between. CDR1 is SGHRS, CDR2 YFSETQ, per germline. The CDR3 has 15 residues. The CDR3 bases are TGCGCCAGCCCCAACCCCGTGACGGGAAGCTACGAGCAGTACTTC. Translated, it gives CASPNPVTGSYEQYF.

The chain couples TRBV6-5 to TRBJ2-7; the D is unclear. This CDR3 contains 12 residues. Germline CDR1 and CDR2: MNHEY and SVGAGI. V gave up 6 bases and J gave up 7 bases, with 13 bases separating them. CDR3 sequence: CASSSLSLEQYF. CDR3 bases: TGTGCCAGCAGCTCTTTGAGCCTAGAGCAGTACTTC.

This sequence joins TRBV6-6 and TRBJ2-2, with D possibly being TRBD2 (6 bases). V was cut by 7 bases and J by 0 bases, with 12 bases left in between. Per germline, CDR1 MNHNY and CDR2 SVGAGI (reference sequence). The length of the CDR3 is 15 residues. The CDR3, as DNA: TGTGCCAGCACCGCGGGGCGTACGAACACCGGGGAGCTGTTTTTT. Translation gives CASTAGRTNTGELFF.

The CDR3 is CAWKWDSGNTIYF. CDR3 coding DNA: TGTGCCTGGAAGTGGGACAGTGGAAACACCATATATTTT. The chain is built from TRBV30 and TRBJ1-3; TRBD1 matches at 7 bases. Losses at the gene ends were 4 bases for V and 3 bases for J; bases not matched to a gene: 3. CDR1 and CDR2 from the germline V gene are GTSNPN and SVGIG (reference sequence). The CDR3 covers 13 residues.